The 21 T cell receptor beta chains below were found in one sample sequenced in a study of PD-1 blockade in classical Hodgkin lymphoma. Method: immunoSEQ multiplex PCR; TCRdb's copy keeps in-frame clones and lacks some. Found here are some 95,000 clones, roughly 89% of them singletons; the top ten hold around 11%. All patients experienced relapse after autologous stem cell transplantation, and brentuximab vedotin exposure was variable. Sample: peripheral blood mononuclear cells (PBMCs), taken before the second cycle of nivolumab. The receptor set was obtained from a human donor with classical Hodgkin lymphoma.

The V gene is TRBV6-4, the J gene TRBJ1-6; D is ambiguous. V was pared by 4 bases and J by 8 bases, with 9 bases between. Germline CDR1 and CDR2: MRHNA and SNTAGT. The CDR3 sequence is 13 residues long. The CDR3 loop reads CASSVSADSPLHF. CDR3 nucleotides: TGTGCCAGCAGTGTCTCCGCGGATTCACCCCTCCACTTT.

The chain employs TRBV21-1 and TRBJ2-7; TRBD1 is the table's D call and was not checked against the DNA. TRBV21-1 is tagged as a pseudogene. The CDR3 runs to 14 residues. CDR3 amino acids: CASSVQEFPYEQYF. Written as DNA, the CDR3 is TGTGCCAGCAGTGTACAGGAGTTCCCCTACGAGCAGTACTTC.

The rearrangement links TRBV28 to TRBJ2-7; 7 bases map to TRBD1. CDR3 length: 12 amino acids. CDR1 is MDHEN and CDR2 is SYDVKM in the germline V gene. The ends lost 7 bases at V and 5 bases at J; junction bases unmatched: 5. CDR3 amino acids: CASMTGSHEQYF. The CDR3 DNA is TGTGCCAGCATGACAGGGTCCCACGAGCAGTACTTC.

The CDR3 nucleotides read TGTGCCAGCAGTGAATTCACTTCCTACGAGCAGTACTTC. Its protein is CASSEFTSYEQYF. The chain carries TRBV25-1 and TRBJ2-7; D remains unclear. The CDR3 is made up of 13 amino acids. Germline V gene data show CDR1 as MGHDK and CDR2 as SYGVNS. Between the trimmed V and J ends, which lost 1 base and 1 base, there was a span of 5 bases.

The rearrangement uses TRBV7-6 and TRBJ2-1, with TRBD2 matching 11 bases. This CDR3 spans 16 amino acids. Trimming at V came to 0 bases and at J to 3 bases, leaving 1 base not matched to a gene. CDR1 is SGHVS, CDR2 FNYEAQ, per germline. The CDR3 reads CASSLASGGVYNEQFF. The CDR3, as DNA: TGTGCCAGCAGCTTAGCTAGCGGGGGGGTCTACAATGAGCAGTTCTTC.

The V call is TRBV10-3, the J call TRBJ1-5; a possible D gene is TRBD1 (5 bases). The V end lost 2 bases, the J end lost 4 bases, and 9 bases lay between the germline ends. CDR1 and CDR2 from the germline V gene are ENHRY and SYGVKD. The CDR3 loop spans 14 amino acids. DNA for the CDR3: TGTGCCATCAGTGAGACGGACACAAATCAGCCCCAGCATTTT. Encoded protein: CAISETDTNQPQHF.

The genes are TRBV7-8 and TRBJ2-5; D is perhaps TRBD1 (6 bases). This CDR3 spans 15 amino acids. Germline loops: CDR1 SGHVS, CDR2 FQNEAQ. Trimming pared 1 base from V and 4 bases from J, leaving 13 bases between. The CDR3 coding sequence is TGTGCCAGCAGCTTAGAAACAGGGACCGGAGAGACCCAGTACTTC. It codes for CASSLETGTGETQYF.

This chain uses TRBV4-1 with TRBJ2-7; D unresolved. The V gene's germline CDR1 is MGHRA and CDR2 YSYEKL. This CDR3 comprises 12 residues. V dropped 3 bases and J dropped 3 bases, with 6 bases sitting between them. The CDR3 protein is CASSHVGYEQYF. The CDR3 nucleotides read TGCGCCAGCAGCCACGTCGGCTACGAGCAGTACTTC.

The rearrangement uses TRBV19 and TRBJ2-2; D call uncertain. The V gene lost 7 bases and the J gene lost 6 bases, with 9 bases spanning the gap. The CDR3 runs 12 residues. CDR1 is LNHDA, CDR2 SQIVND, per germline (reference sequence). In DNA, the CDR3 is TGTGCCAGTATTGAAGGGCCCGGGGAGCTGTTTTTT. It yields the protein CASIEGPGELFF.

Written as DNA, the CDR3 is TGTGCCAGCAGCTTAGCATGGCGACAGGGACGTACAAATGAAAAACTGTTTTTT. Protein product: CASSLAWRQGRTNEKLFF. The J gene is TRBJ1-4, the V gene TRBV7-2; 7 nucleotides match TRBD1. V shed 0 bases and J 5 bases; nucleotides not matched to a gene: 12. Germline loops: CDR1 SGHTA, CDR2 FQGNSA. This CDR3 is 18 amino acids long.

As DNA, the CDR3 is TGTGCCAGCAGCGTCCCTGGGACGGGAAATCAGTATTTT. It yields the protein CASSVPGTGNQYF. The V gene is TRBV25-1, the J gene TRBJ2-3; tentatively, D is TRBD1 or TRBD2 (5 bases each). Germline CDR1 is MGHDK and CDR2 is SYGVNS. V was shortened by 6 bases and J by 12 bases, with 19 bases between the two germline ends. The CDR3 runs to 13 residues. The full variable domain, in which reference TRBV25-1 and TRBJ2-3 provide the parts outside the CDR3, is EADIYQTPRYLVIGTGKKITLECSQTMGHDKMYWYQQDPGMELHLIHYSYGVNSTEKGDLSSESTVSRIRTEHFPLTLESARPSHTSQYLCASSVPGTGNQYFGPGTRLTVL.

This clone is a singleton in its sample. The chain links TRBV28 to TRBJ1-2; TRBD1 matches 12 bases. The ends lost 5 bases at V and 7 bases at J; junction bases unmatched: 8. From germline, CDR1 is MDHEN and CDR2 SYDVKM. CDR3 length: 15 amino acids. The CDR3 spells CASSPRDRGRLGYTF. The CDR3 nucleotides read TGTGCCAGCAGTCCCCGGGACAGGGGGCGTCTTGGCTACACCTTC.

The rearrangement uses TRBV4-1 and TRBJ1-2; D remains ambiguous. Germline V lookup: CDR1 MGHRA, CDR2 YSYEKL. V was pared by 5 bases and J by 4 bases, with 8 bases between. CDR3 length equals 12 residues. The chain's CDR3 is CASSAGVYGYTF. The CDR3 DNA reads as TGCGCCAGCAGCGCCGGTGTCTATGGCTACACCTTC.

This chain links TRBV6-5 with TRBJ2-2; 7 bases fit TRBD1. In germline, CDR1 is MNHEY, CDR2 SVGAGI. V trimming: 0 bases; J trimming: 6 bases; junction bases outside the gene matches: 1. The CDR3 is 14 residues long. For the CDR3, the DNA is TGTGCCAGCAGTTACTCTAGGGGGCCCGGGGAGCTGTTTTTT. Translation: CASSYSRGPGELFF.

In this sample, this clone turned up once. This sequence joins TRBV2 and TRBJ2-5; D gene uncertain. The germline V and J ends were trimmed by 6 bases and 4 bases, with 12 bases remaining between them. The CDR3 is 13 amino acids. Germline V gene data show CDR1 as SNHLY and CDR2 as FYNNEI. CDR3 sequence: CASRKDGAETQYF. DNA for the CDR3: TGTGCCAGCAGAAAGGACGGTGCAGAGACCCAGTACTTC.

Of note for this clone: At one boundary the junction diverges from the germline segment, which might be a read error. The chain uses TRBV14 and TRBJ2-5; 9 positions match TRBD1. The CDR3 contains 16 residues. Germline CDR1 is SGHDN and CDR2 is FVKESK. Written as DNA, the CDR3 is TGTGCCAGTAGCCAAGATGGGACAGGGTGGAGAGAGACCCAGTACTTC. Protein: CASSQDGTGWRETQYF.

J is TRBJ1-2 and V is TRBV11-3, with unresolved D. Trimming cost V 5 bases and J 4 bases, with 20 bases left between them. From germline, CDR1 is SGHNT and CDR2 YENEEA. There are 16 residues in the CDR3. CDR3 in amino acids: CASSRHSGRRSYGYTF. The DNA for the CDR3 is TGTGCCAGCAGCCGACACTCCGGCAGACGTAGCTATGGCTACACCTTC.

This clone was seen only a few times. The chain links TRBV4-2 to TRBJ2-7; D uncertain. CDR3 length equals 13 residues. The V and J ends lost 2 bases and 0 bases respectively, with 5 bases between them. CDR1 and CDR2 from the germline V gene are LGHNA and YNFKEQ. CDR3 in DNA: TGTGCCAGCAGCCAAAGAGGCTCCTACGAGCAGTACTTC. Its protein is CASSQRGSYEQYF.

The V gene is TRBV27, the J gene TRBJ1-5; 7 nucleotides match TRBD1. Germline CDR1 reads MNHEY; CDR2 reads SMNVEV (reference sequence). This CDR3 is 17 amino acids long. The trim removed 4 bases at V and 6 bases at J, leaving 15 bases unmatched. The CDR3 sequence is CASSYTLLTGKTQPQHF. The CDR3 DNA follows: TGTGCCAGCAGTTACACCCTCTTGACAGGGAAGACTCAGCCCCAGCATTTT.

This chain links TRBV14 with TRBJ2-7; D uncertain. The V end was cut by 3 bases, the J end by 2 bases, with 11 bases between. Germline loops: CDR1 SGHDN, CDR2 FVKESK. The length of the CDR3 is 14 residues. The CDR3 is CASSHETVPYEQYF. CDR3 in DNA: TGTGCCAGCAGCCACGAGACGGTACCCTACGAGCAGTACTTC.

J is TRBJ1-2 and V is TRBV4-1; D possibly corresponds to TRBD1 (5 bases). The CDR3 loop spans 15 amino acids. V was trimmed by 2 bases and J by 4 bases, leaving 14 bases between them. CDR1 and CDR2 from the germline V gene are MGHRA and YSYEKL. The CDR3 is CASSQLTPGGYGYTF. CDR3 in DNA: TGCGCCAGCAGCCAACTGACACCCGGGGGCTATGGCTACACCTTC.